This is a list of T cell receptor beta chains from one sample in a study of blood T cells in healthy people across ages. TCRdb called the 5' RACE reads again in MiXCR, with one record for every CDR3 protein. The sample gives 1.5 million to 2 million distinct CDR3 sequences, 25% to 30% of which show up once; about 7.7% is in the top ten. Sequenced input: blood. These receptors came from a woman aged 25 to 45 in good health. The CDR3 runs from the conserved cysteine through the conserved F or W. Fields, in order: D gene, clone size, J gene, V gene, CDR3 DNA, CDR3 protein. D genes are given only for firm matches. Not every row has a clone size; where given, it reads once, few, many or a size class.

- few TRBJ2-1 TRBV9 TGTGCCAGCAGCCCCCACCCGAGTGCCAATGAGCAGTTCTTC CASSPHPSANEQFF
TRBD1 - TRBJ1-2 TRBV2 TGTGCCAGCAGTGACACAGGGGAAGGCTACACCTTC CASSDTGEGYTF
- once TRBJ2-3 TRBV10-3 TGTGCCATCAGTGAGTTTGAGGGGAACACAGATACGCAGTATTTT CAISEFEGNTDTQYF
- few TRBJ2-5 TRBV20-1 TGCAGTGCTAGACTAGCGTACCAAGAGACCCAGTACTTC CSARLAYQETQYF
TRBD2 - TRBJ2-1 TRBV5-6 TGTGCCAGCAGCTTAGGCGGGGGGTGGAGCTCCTACAATGAGCAGTTCTTC CASSLGGGWSSYNEQFF
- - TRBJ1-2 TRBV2 TGTGCCACCCGACGGTCCCCTAACGGCTACACCTTC CATRRSPNGYTF
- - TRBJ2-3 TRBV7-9 TGTGCCAGCAGCTGGAGCGCGACAGATACGCAGTATTTT CASSWSATDTQYF
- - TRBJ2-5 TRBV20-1 TGCAGTGCTAGTAGATTCGAGACCCAGTACTTC CSASRFETQYF
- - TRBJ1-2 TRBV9 TGTGCCAGCCAAAAAGATGGGGCAAGGACCTATGGCTACACCTTC CASQKDGARTYGYTF
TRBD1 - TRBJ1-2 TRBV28 TGTGCCAGCAGTTTATCCGGGACAGGATCTTTCTATGGCTACACCTTC CASSLSGTGSFYGYTF
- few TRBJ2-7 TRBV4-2 TGTGCCAGCAGCCAAGATGGTCGAAACGAGCAGTACTTC CASSQDGRNEQYF
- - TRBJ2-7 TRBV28 TGTGCCAGCAGTTTCCCAGGAACCGACTACGAGCAGTACTTC CASSFPGTDYEQYF
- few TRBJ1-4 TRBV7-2 TGTGCCAGCAGCTTAAGGGCGGCTAAAACTAATGAAAAACTGTTTTTT CASSLRAAKTNEKLFF
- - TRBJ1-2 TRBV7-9 TGTGCCAGCAGCCCGAGTGACACCTTC CASSPSDTF
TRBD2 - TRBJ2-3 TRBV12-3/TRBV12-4 TGTGCCAGCAGTTTAAGACTAGCGGGATGGGATACGCAGTATTTT CASSLRLAGWDTQYF
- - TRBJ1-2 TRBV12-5 TGTGCTAGTGGTTTGGGACCGCTAGGTGACGGCTACACCTTC CASGLGPLGDGYTF
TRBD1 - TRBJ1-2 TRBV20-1 TGCAGTGCTAGGGAGGGACAGGGCGCAGGGTATGGCTACACCTTC CSAREGQGAGYGYTF
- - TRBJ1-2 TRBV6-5 TGTGCCAGCAGTTACTCTTGCGGGATCGGAAACTATGGCTACACCTTC CASSYSCGIGNYGYTF
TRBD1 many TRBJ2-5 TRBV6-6 TGTGCCAGCAGCGAACCGGGACAGGGGATTGAGACCCAGTACTTC CASSEPGQGIETQYF
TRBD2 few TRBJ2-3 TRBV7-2 TGTGCCAGCAGCTTAGCCGCTAGCGGGGGAGGAGGTACGCAGTATTTT CASSLAASGGGGTQYF
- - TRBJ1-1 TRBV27 TGTGCCAGCAGGTTAGGACACAACACTGAAGCTTTCTTT CASRLGHNTEAFF
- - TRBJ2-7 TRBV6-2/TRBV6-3 TGTGCCAGCAGTTACTCGGAGACGCGCGAGCAGTACTTC CASSYSETREQYF
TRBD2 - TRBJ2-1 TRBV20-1 TGCAGTGCTAGGCCGGGGGGAGTTGTGGGTGAGCAGTTCTTC CSARPGGVVGEQFF
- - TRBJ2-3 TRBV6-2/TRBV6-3 TGTGCCAGCAGCGTTGGGGTCCCCAGGACAGATACGCAGTATTTT CASSVGVPRTDTQYF
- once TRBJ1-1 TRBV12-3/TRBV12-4 TGTGCCAGCAGCCCCCCCTCCGGGGGAGCGGCTTTCTTT CASSPPSGGAAFF
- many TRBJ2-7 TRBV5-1 TGCGCCAGCAGCTTGGGTCCGCAAACCTACGAGCAGTACTTC CASSLGPQTYEQYF
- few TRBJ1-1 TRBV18 TGTGCCAGCTCACCCTCGGACACCCGCAAAATTTTCTTT CASSPSDTRKIFF
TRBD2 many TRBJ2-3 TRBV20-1 TGCAGTCCGGGACTAGCGAAAATGGATACGCAGTATTTT CSPGLAKMDTQYF
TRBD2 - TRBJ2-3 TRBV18 TGTGCCAGCTCACTGAGCGGGAAAGGGACAGATACGCAGTATTTT CASSLSGKGTDTQYF
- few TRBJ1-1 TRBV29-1 TGCAGCGTTGAAGTATGGGCCATGAACACTGAAGCTTTCTTT CSVEVWAMNTEAFF
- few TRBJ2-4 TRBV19 TGTGCCAGTAGTATAGGGAGGCAGCCGTACTTC CASSIGRQPYF
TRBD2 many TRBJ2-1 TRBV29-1 TGCAGCGTTGGTCTAGCGGGAGAAGACAATGAGCAGTTCTTC CSVGLAGEDNEQFF
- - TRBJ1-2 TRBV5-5 TGTGCCAGCAGCTTAAGGGGGGGCAGAGCTAACTATGGCTACACCTTC CASSLRGGRANYGYTF
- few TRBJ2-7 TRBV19 TGTGCCAGTAGTATAGGATGGTTTGCCTACGAGCAGTACTTC CASSIGWFAYEQYF